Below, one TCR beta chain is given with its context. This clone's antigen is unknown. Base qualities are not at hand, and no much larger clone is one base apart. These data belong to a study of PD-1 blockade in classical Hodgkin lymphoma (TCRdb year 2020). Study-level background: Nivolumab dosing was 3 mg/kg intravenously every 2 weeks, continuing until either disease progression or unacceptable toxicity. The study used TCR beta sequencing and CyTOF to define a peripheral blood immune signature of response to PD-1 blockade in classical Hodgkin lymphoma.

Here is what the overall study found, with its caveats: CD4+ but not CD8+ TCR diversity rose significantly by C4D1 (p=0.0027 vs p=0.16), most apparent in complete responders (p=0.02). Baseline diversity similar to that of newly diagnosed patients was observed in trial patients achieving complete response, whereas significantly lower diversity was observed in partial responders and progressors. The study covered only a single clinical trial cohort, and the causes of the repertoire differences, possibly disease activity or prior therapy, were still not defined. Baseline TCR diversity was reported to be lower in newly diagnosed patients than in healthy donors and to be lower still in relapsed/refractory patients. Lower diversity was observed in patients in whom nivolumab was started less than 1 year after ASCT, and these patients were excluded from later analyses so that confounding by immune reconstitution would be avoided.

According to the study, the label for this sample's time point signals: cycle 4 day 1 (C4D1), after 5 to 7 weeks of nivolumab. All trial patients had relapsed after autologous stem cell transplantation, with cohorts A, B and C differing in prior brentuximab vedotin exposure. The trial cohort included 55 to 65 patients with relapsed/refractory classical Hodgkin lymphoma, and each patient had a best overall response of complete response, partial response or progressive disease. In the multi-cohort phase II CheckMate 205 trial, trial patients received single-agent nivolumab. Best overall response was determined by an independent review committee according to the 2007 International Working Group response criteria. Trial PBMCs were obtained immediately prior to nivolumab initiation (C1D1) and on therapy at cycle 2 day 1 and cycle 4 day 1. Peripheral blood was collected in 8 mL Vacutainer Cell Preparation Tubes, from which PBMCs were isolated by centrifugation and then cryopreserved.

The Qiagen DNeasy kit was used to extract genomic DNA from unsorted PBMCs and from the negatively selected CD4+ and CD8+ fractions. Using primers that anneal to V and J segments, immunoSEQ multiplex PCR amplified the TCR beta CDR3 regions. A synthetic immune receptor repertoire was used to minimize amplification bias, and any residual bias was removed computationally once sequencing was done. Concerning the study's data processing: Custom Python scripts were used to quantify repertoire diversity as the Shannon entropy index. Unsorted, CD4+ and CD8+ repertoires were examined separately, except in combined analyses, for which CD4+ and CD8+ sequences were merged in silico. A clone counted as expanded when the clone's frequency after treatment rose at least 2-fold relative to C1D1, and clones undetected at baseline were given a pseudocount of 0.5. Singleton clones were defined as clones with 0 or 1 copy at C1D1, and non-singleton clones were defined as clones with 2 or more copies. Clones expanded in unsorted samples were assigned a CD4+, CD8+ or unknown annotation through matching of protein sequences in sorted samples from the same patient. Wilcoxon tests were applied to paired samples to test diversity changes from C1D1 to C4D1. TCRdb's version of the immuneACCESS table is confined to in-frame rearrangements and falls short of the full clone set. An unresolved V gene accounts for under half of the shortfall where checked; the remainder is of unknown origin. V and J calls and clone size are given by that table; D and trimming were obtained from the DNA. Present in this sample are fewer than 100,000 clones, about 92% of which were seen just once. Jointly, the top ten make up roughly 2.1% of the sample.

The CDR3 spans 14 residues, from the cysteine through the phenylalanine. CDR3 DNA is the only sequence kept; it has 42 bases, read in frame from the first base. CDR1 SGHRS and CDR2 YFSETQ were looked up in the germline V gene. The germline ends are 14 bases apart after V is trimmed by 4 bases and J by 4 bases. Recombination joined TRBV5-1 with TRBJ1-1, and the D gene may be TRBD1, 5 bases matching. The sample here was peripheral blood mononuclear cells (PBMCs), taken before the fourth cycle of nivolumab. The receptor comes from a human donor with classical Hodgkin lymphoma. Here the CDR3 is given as CASSAGAWSTEAFF. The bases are TGCGCCAGCAGCGCTGGGGCATGGAGCACTGAAGCTTTCTTT. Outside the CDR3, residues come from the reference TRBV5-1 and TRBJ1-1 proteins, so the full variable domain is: KAGVTQTPRYLIKTRGQQVTLSCSPISGHRSVSWYQQTPGQGLQFLFEYFSETQRNKGNFPGRFSGRQFSNSRSEMNVSTLELGDSALYLCASSAGAWSTEAFFGQGTRLTVV.